The 9 T cell receptor beta chains below come from one sample, sequenced in a study of T cells in Graves' hyperthyroidism and ophthalmopathy. Amplification of TCR beta CDR3 regions used RNA as the template. The HTBI set primed first-round TCR CDR3 RT-PCR. TCRdb passed the multiplex PCR reads through MiXCR, listing each CDR3 protein once. Of 500,000 to 650,000 distinct CDR3 sequences in the sample, around 20% are singletons; the top ten hold approximately 50%. Sequences were obtained from blood. These receptor sequences come from a man aged 35-49 years with Graves' ophthalmopathy.

Many counts were recorded for this clonotype. V gene TRBV3-1 combines with J gene TRBJ2-7; perhaps TRBD2 as D (5 bases). The V gene lost 0 bases and the J gene lost 2 bases, with 14 bases spanning the gap. CDR1 is LGHDT, CDR2 YNNKEL, per germline (reference sequence). The CDR3 spans 16 residues. The CDR3 sequence: CASSQEGGSGAYEQYF. The CDR3 DNA reads TGTGCCAGCAGCCAAGAAGGTGGAAGCGGAGCCTACGAGCAGTACTTC.

This clonotype was recorded at least ten times. The V gene is TRBV27, the J gene TRBJ2-1; D remains ambiguous. V lost 4 bases, J lost 3 bases, and 7 bases lay in between. The CDR3 covers 13 residues. CDR1 is MNHEY and CDR2 is SMNVEV in the germline V gene (reference sequence). CDR3: CASSSRFYNEQFF. As DNA, the CDR3 is TGTGCCAGCAGTTCCCGATTCTACAATGAGCAGTTCTTC.

This clonotype was picked up many times. This sequence joins TRBV2 and TRBJ2-7; 8 bases are shared with TRBD2. Germline trimming cut 0 bases from V and 0 bases from J; bases unmatched to any gene: 4. This CDR3 region has 16 residues. Germline loops: CDR1 SNHLY, CDR2 FYNNEI. The CDR3 reads CASSEAGAGGSYEQYF. CDR3 nucleotides: TGTGCCAGCAGTGAAGCGGGGGCGGGGGGCTCCTACGAGCAGTACTTC.

This clonotype was counted between two and nine times. The chain links TRBV6-1 to TRBJ1-1; D gene uncertain. Per germline, CDR1 MNHNS and CDR2 SASEGT. V lost 6 bases and J 8 bases, leaving 7 bases between the germline ends. This CDR3 has 10 amino acids. The CDR3: CASSGREAFF. In DNA, the CDR3 is TGTGCCAGCAGCGGCAGGGAAGCTTTCTTT.

For this clonotype: The junction departs from the called germline gene at one end, perhaps through a read error. The J gene is TRBJ2-1, the V gene TRBV7-7; 11 bases agree with TRBD2. Germline V gene lookup returns CDR1 SSHAT and CDR2 FNYEAQ (reference sequence). The length of the CDR3 is 19 residues. The CDR3 here is CASSLAASGGPNPYNEQFF. DNA of the CDR3: TGTGCTAGCAGCTTAGCGGCTAGCGGGGGGCCGAACCCCTACAATGAGCAGTTCTTC. Combining the CDR3 with reference TRBV7-7 and TRBJ2-1 gives the whole variable domain GAGVSQSPRYKVTKRGQDVTLRCDPISSHATLYWYQQALGQGPEFLTYFNYEAQPDKSGLPSDRFSAERPEGSISTLTIQRTEQRDSAMYRCASSLAASGGPNPYNEQFFGPGTRLTVL.

This clonotype occurred a few times. Here the CDR3 DNA reads TGTGCCAGCAGATTGGACAGGGCAGCTTTCTTT. Its protein product is CASRLDRAAFF. The J gene is TRBJ1-1, the V gene TRBV6-1, with TRBD1 matching 8 bases. This CDR3 contains 11 residues. With 6 bases clipped from V and 10 bases from J, the junction kept 4 bases outside the gene matches. CDR1 and CDR2 from the germline V gene are MNHNS and SASEGT.

This clonotype was observed many times. The rearrangement joins TRBV28 to TRBJ2-1, with 7 bases that match TRBD2. Germline V lookup: CDR1 MDHEN, CDR2 SYDVKM. This CDR3 contains 15 residues. With 4 bases clipped from V and 4 bases from J, the junction kept 7 bases outside the gene matches. CDR3: CASSWEGPLYNEQFF. The CDR3 coding sequence is TGTGCCAGCAGTTGGGAGGGTCCCCTTTACAATGAGCAGTTCTTC. Full variable domain (missing parts from reference TRBV28 and TRBJ2-1): DVKVTQSSRYLVKRTGEKVFLECVQDMDHENMFWYRQDPGLGLRLIYFSYDVKMKEKGDIPEGYSVSREKKERFSLILESASTNQTSMYLCASSWEGPLYNEQFFGPGTRLTVL.

Only a few counts were recorded for this clonotype. This chain connects TRBV27 to TRBJ2-7, with 9 bases matching TRBD1. The germline gives CDR1 MNHEY, CDR2 SMNVEV (reference sequence). The CDR3 totals 14 residues. J was trimmed by 2 bases and V by 2 bases; bases with no gene match: 1. Here the CDR3 reads CASSLRTGAYEQYF. The DNA for the CDR3 is TGTGCCAGCAGTTTACGGACAGGGGCCTACGAGCAGTACTTC.

This clonotype was counted at least ten times. The chain carries TRBV3-1 and TRBJ1-1; TRBD1 might be the D (5 bases). Germline values: CDR1 LGHDT, CDR2 YNNKEL (reference sequence). Trimming took off 1 base at V and 1 base at J, with 10 bases between the two ends. There are 15 residues in the CDR3. CDR3 in amino acids: CASSQGSGRNTEAFF. In DNA, the CDR3 is TGTGCCAGCAGCCAAGGGTCAGGGAGGAACACTGAAGCTTTCTTT.